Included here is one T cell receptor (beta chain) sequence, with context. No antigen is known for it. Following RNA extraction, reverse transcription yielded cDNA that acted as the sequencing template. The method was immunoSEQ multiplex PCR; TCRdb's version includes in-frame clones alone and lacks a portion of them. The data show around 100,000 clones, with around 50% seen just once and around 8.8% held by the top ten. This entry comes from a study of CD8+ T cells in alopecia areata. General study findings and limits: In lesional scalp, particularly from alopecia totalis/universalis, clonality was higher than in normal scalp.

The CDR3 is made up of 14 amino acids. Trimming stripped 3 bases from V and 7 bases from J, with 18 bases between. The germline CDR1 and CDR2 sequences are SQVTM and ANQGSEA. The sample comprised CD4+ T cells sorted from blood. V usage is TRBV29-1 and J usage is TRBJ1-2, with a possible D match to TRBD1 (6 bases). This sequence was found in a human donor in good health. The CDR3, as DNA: TGCAGCGTTGACAGGGGTGAGTTCTCGGCTGGCTACACCTTC. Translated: CSVDRGEFSAGYTF.